The 32 T cell receptor beta chains below were found in one sample sequenced in a study of blood T cells in healthy people across ages. For the second PCR, which ran for about 6 to 12 cycles, a sample-barcoded 5' primer and a J-beta primer mix were used. TCRdb re-analysed the 5' RACE reads in MiXCR, keeping a single row per CDR3 protein. The sample consists of about 800,000 distinct CDR3 sequences, roughly 25% of them appearing once. These records were also assigned to another study, of T cells of mothers and their children.

The sequenced sample consisted of blood. Receptor source: a boy aged 5 to 17 in good health.

This clonotype has just a few counts. The V and J genes are TRBV10-3 and TRBJ2-2, with TRBD2 identical over 9 bases. This CDR3 spans 16 amino acids. The J segment lost 4 bases and the V segment lost 0 bases, leaving 3 bases of the junction unmatched. The germline gives CDR1 ENHRY, CDR2 SYGVKD. The CDR3, as DNA: TGTGCCATCAGTGAGTCTAGCGGGAGCGTCACCGGGGAGCTGTTTTTT. Translated: CAISESSGSVTGELFF.

CDR3 sequence reads: CASNMRGIAKNIQYF. The CDR3 DNA reads TGTGCCAGCAACATGCGGGGGATAGCCAAAAACATTCAGTACTTC. The chain combines TRBV2 with TRBJ2-4; 7 positions agree with TRBD2. Trimming cost V 7 bases and J 0 bases; bases outside gene matches: 6. The germline V gene has CDR1 SNHLY and CDR2 FYNNEI. The CDR3 is made up of 15 amino acids.

This chain joins TRBV12-3 or TRBV12-4 and TRBJ2-5, with 8 positions matching TRBD2. V dropped 5 bases and J dropped 3; count of bases not matched to a gene: 11. CDR3 size: 16 residues. CDR3 region: CASSTGLATMEETQYF. CDR3 sequence (DNA): TGTGCCAGCAGTACTGGACTAGCTACCATGGAAGAGACCCAGTACTTC.

The chain carries TRBV20-1 and TRBJ1-2; D is unresolved. Germline V gene sequence: CDR1 DFQATT, CDR2 SNEGSKA (reference sequence). Trimming left V 5 bases short and J 0 bases short, with 13 bases between. The CDR3 loop spans 14 amino acids. The CDR3 nucleotides are TGCAGTGCTCACTTTTCGGGGACTAACTATGGCTACACCTTC. Its protein product is CSAHFSGTNYGYTF.

The chain combines TRBV13 with TRBJ2-5; 11 bases agree with TRBD2. There are 15 residues in the CDR3. The V gene's germline CDR1 is PRHDT and CDR2 FYEKMQ (reference sequence). The V and J ends lost 8 bases and 3 bases, in that order; junction bases with no gene match: 8. This chain's CDR3 is CASYNGTSGEETQYF. CDR3 bases: TGTGCCAGCTACAACGGGACTAGCGGAGAAGAGACCCAGTACTTC.

Concerning this clonotype: Mismatch with germline at one junction end may stem from a read error. The rearrangement uses TRBV7-9 and TRBJ2-5; D is possibly TRBD2 (6 bases). CDR1 and CDR2 (germline): SEHNR, FQNEAQ (reference sequence). The CDR3 has 15 amino acids. Written as DNA, the CDR3 is TGTGCCAGCAGCTTAATAACAGGAGGGGACGAGACCCGGTACTTC. Encoded protein: CASSLITGGDETRYF.

This clonotype was seen a few times. This chain links TRBV4-2 with TRBJ2-1, with D uncertain. This CDR3 has 13 residues. Germline lookup yields CDR1 LGHNA and CDR2 YNFKEQ. Trimming removed 2 bases at V and 8 bases at J, with 10 bases between. CDR3 residues: CASSQSASDEQFF. The CDR3 bases are TGTGCCAGCAGCCAATCAGCCAGCGATGAGCAGTTCTTC.

J is TRBJ1-4 and V is TRBV19; D gene unclear. Germline V gene lookup returns CDR1 LNHDA and CDR2 SQIVND (reference sequence). The CDR3 extends over 13 amino acids. The V end lost 7 bases, the J end lost 5 bases, and 11 bases lay between the germline ends. The CDR3 DNA reads as TGTGCCAGTATGGACCGCTCGAATGAAAAACTGTTTTTT. Translated: CASMDRSNEKLFF.

The chain joins TRBV28 to TRBJ2-2; D is unresolved. The ends were cut back, 6 bases at V and 0 bases at J, with 11 bases in the middle. The CDR3 is 15 residues long. Germline loops: CDR1 MDHEN, CDR2 SYDVKM. The CDR3 DNA reads TGTGCCAGCAGGCGGCGAACCTCGAACACCGGGGAGCTGTTTTTT. Its translation is CASRRRTSNTGELFF.

This clonotype was seen only a few times. The chain links TRBV28 to TRBJ2-3; 7 positions match TRBD1. The V and J ends lost 5 bases and 2 bases, in that order; junction bases with no gene match: 7. From germline, CDR1 is MDHEN and CDR2 SYDVKM. CDR3 length: 15 amino acids. The DNA of the CDR3 is TGTGCCAGCAGTCGGCCGGGGACAGCCACAGATACGCAGTATTTT. Its protein is CASSRPGTATDTQYF.

This chain joins TRBV4-1 and TRBJ2-7; 8 bases match TRBD2. The CDR3 covers 16 residues. V lost 4 bases and J lost 4; bases outside the gene matches: 12. Germline V gene data show CDR1 as MGHRA and CDR2 as YSYEKL. DNA for the CDR3: TGCGCCAGCAGCCCCACCTTGCGGGAGGTAGTATACGAGCAGTACTTC. Protein: CASSPTLREVVYEQYF.

This clonotype turned up a few times. The V call is TRBV20-1, the J call TRBJ2-7, with D tentatively TRBD2 (6 bases). V lost 0 bases, J lost 2 bases, and 14 bases lay in between. Germline V lookup: CDR1 DFQATT, CDR2 SNEGSKA (reference sequence). This CDR3 has 15 amino acids. CDR3 sequence reads: CSARDYERATYEQYF. The CDR3 nucleotides are TGCAGTGCTAGAGATTATGAGCGGGCCACCTACGAGCAGTACTTC.

The chain links TRBV7-8 to TRBJ2-7; a weak D match, TRBD2 (5 bases). Germline-derived CDR1 and CDR2 are SGHVS and FQNEAQ. With 7 bases removed from V and 2 bases from J, the gap between germline ends came to 12 bases. This CDR3 has 13 residues. CDR3 region: CASTVGLTYEQYF. CDR3 DNA: TGTGCCAGCACCGTCGGACTCACCTACGAGCAGTACTTC. Supplemented by reference TRBV7-8 and TRBJ2-7, the full variable domain reads GAGVSQSPRYKVAKRGQDVALRCDPISGHVSLFWYQQALGQGPEFLTYFQNEAQLDKSGLPSDRFFAERPEGSVSTLKIQRTQQEDSAVYLCASTVGLTYEQYFGPGTRLTVT.

This sequence joins TRBV6-1 and TRBJ1-4; D not resolved. Germline V gene sequence: CDR1 MNHNS, CDR2 SASEGT. This CDR3 comprises 17 residues. V dropped 2 bases and J dropped 0 bases, with 13 bases sitting between them. CDR3 in DNA: TGTGCCAGCAGTGAAAGATACAGCACCGCAACTAATGAAAAACTGTTTTTT. It specifies CASSERYSTATNEKLFF.

The rearrangement joins TRBV18 to TRBJ2-1; the match to TRBD2 covers 8 bases. CDR1 and CDR2 (germline): KGHSH, LQKENI. V lost 3 bases, J lost 6 bases, and 10 bases stayed unmatched. The CDR3 covers 16 residues. This CDR3 reads CASSPLTGTRANEQFF. The CDR3 nucleotides read TGTGCCAGCTCACCTTTGACCGGGACTAGAGCCAATGAGCAGTTCTTC. Complete variable domain (other parts from reference TRBV18 and TRBJ2-1): NAGVMQNPRHLVRRRGQEARLRCSPMKGHSHVYWYRQLPEEGLKFMVYLQKENIIDESGMPKERFSAEFPKEGPSILRIQQVVRGDSAAYFCASSPLTGTRANEQFFGPGTRLTVL.

V usage is TRBV4-1 and J usage is TRBJ2-5, with D hard to call. There are 14 residues in the CDR3. CDR1 is MGHRA and CDR2 is YSYEKL in the germline V gene. V gave up 3 bases and J gave up 2 bases, with 10 bases separating them. As DNA, the CDR3 is TGCGCCAGCAGCCAGCCCGAGTCACAAGAGACCCAGTACTTC. It encodes CASSQPESQETQYF.

This clonotype was detected only a few times. The chain combines TRBV12-3 or TRBV12-4 with TRBJ2-5; 8 bases align to TRBD1. The CDR3 sequence is 12 residues long. V was clipped by 10 bases and J by 1 base; unmatched bases: 2. CDR3 residues: CAIGQGQETQYF. Written as DNA, the CDR3 is TGTGCCATAGGACAGGGCCAAGAGACCCAGTACTTC.

This clonotype appeared a few times. The V gene is TRBV14, the J gene TRBJ2-3; D gene ambiguous. Germline CDR1 and CDR2: SGHDN and FVKESK. V was pared by 4 bases and J by 3 bases, with 5 bases between. The CDR3 consists of 12 residues. CDR3 sequence (DNA): TGTGCCAGCAGCCCTATTACAGATACGCAGTATTTT. It encodes CASSPITDTQYF.

This chain links TRBV9 with TRBJ1-4; 7 bases fit TRBD1. V shed 3 bases, J shed 6 bases, and the junction held 8 bases outside the gene matches. There are 15 residues in the CDR3. Germline V gives CDR1 SGDLS, CDR2 YYNGEE. CDR3 DNA: TGTGCCAGCAGCGGACGACAGGGCGGCGATGAAAAACTGTTTTTT. Translation: CASSGRQGGDEKLFF.

This clonotype appeared a few times. The chain carries TRBV5-1 and TRBJ1-1; D is unclear. The ends were cut back, 0 bases at V and 6 bases at J, with 12 bases in the middle. The CDR3 is 14 residues long. Germline V gene lookup returns CDR1 SGHRS and CDR2 YFSETQ. CDR3 nucleotides: TGCGCCAGCAGCTTGGCAGGCTTTATCGCTGAAGCTTTCTTT. Translating it yields CASSLAGFIAEAFF.

This clonotype was counted a few times. The gene calls are TRBV7-9 and TRBJ2-5; tentatively, D is TRBD1 (7 bases). This CDR3 spans 14 amino acids. Germline assignment: CDR1 SEHNR and CDR2 FQNEAQ (reference sequence). Trimming shortened V by 5 bases and J by 4 bases, and 14 bases separated the two germline ends. The chain's CDR3 is CASSPGTAGETQYF. Here the CDR3 DNA reads TGTGCCAGCAGCCCCGGGACAGCGGGAGAGACCCAGTACTTC. The whole variable domain, filled in from reference TRBV7-9 and TRBJ2-5, reads DTGVSQNPRHKITKRGQNVTFRCDPISEHNRLYWYRQTLGQGPEFLTYFQNEAQLEKSRLLSDRFSAERPKGSFSTLEIQRTEQGDSAMYLCASSPGTAGETQYFGPGTRLLVL.

The chain's CDR3 is CASSLSLDRRPQHF. As DNA, the CDR3 is TGTGCCAGCAGTTTATCGCTTGACAGGCGTCCCCAGCATTTT. The chain employs TRBV27 and TRBJ1-5, with a possible D match to TRBD1 (6 bases). V shed 0 bases and J shed 10 bases, with 13 bases lying between them. In germline, CDR1 is MNHEY, CDR2 SMNVEV (reference sequence). This CDR3 is 14 amino acids long.

The genes are TRBV29-1 and TRBJ2-5, with D possibly being TRBD1 (6 bases). Germline values: CDR1 SQVTM, CDR2 ANQGSEA. V shed 7 bases and J shed 4 bases, with 16 bases lying between them. The CDR3 extends over 13 amino acids. The CDR3 loop reads CSADTGRSETQYF. DNA of the CDR3: TGCAGCGCCGATACAGGGAGATCAGAGACCCAGTACTTC.

The chain carries TRBV12-3 or TRBV12-4 and TRBJ2-7, with 7 bases fitting TRBD2. The CDR3 spans 15 residues. Germline trimming cut 1 base from V and 4 bases from J; bases unmatched to any gene: 7. The DNA of the CDR3 is TGTGCCAGCAGTTTAGTGCGGGGGAAAGTGTACGAGCAGTACTTC. The encoded protein is CASSLVRGKVYEQYF.

A few counts support this clonotype. The chain employs TRBV27 and TRBJ1-2; no firm D call. V lost 7 bases to trimming and J lost 5 bases, with 20 bases between them. The CDR3 length is 15 residues. CDR1 and CDR2 from the germline V gene are MNHEY and SMNVEV (reference sequence). CDR3 sequence: CASKIGPQDGYGYTF. CDR3 coding DNA: TGTGCCAGCAAAATTGGGCCGCAAGACGGTTATGGCTACACCTTC.

Comments on this clonotype: One end of the junction does not line up with germline, which may come from a read error. CDR3 in amino acids: CSAVQGGETQHF. The CDR3 DNA is TGCAGTGCTGTACAGGGGGGAGAGACCCAGCACTTC. J is TRBJ2-7 and V is TRBV20-1, with TRBD1 matching over 8 bases. This CDR3 has 12 amino acids. Germline V CDR1 and CDR2: DFQATT, SNEGSKA (reference sequence).

In this sample, this clonotype turned up a few times. The rearrangement joins TRBV4-3 to TRBJ2-1; no clear D. This CDR3 has 15 residues. In germline, CDR1 is LGHNA, CDR2 YSLEER. Trimming shortened V by 0 bases and J by 10 bases, and 16 bases separated the two germline ends. The CDR3 sequence: CASSQDRAGYGEQFF. The CDR3 region has the DNA TGCGCCAGCAGCCAAGATCGGGCCGGGTACGGCGAGCAGTTCTTC.

V is TRBV7-2 and J is TRBJ2-4; D uncertain. Germline V gives CDR1 SGHTA, CDR2 FQGNSA. Trimming cost V 5 bases and J 3 bases, with 17 bases left between them. The length of the CDR3 is 16 residues. For the CDR3, the DNA is TGTGCCAGCAGCCTATTGTTTAATAAAGGCAAAAACATTCAGTACTTC. Residues: CASSLLFNKGKNIQYF.

This clonotype was picked up a small number of times. The chain recombines TRBV13 with TRBJ1-1; D gene unclear. CDR1 is PRHDT, CDR2 FYEKMQ, per germline (reference sequence). The CDR3 contains 11 residues. Trimming shortened V by 8 bases and J by 5 bases, and 9 bases separated the two germline ends. In nucleotides, the CDR3 is TGTGCCAGCGGCCAAAGTACTGAAGCTTTCTTT. Its protein product is CASGQSTEAFF.

This clonotype has more than one count but fewer than ten. The CDR3 bases are TGTGCCAGCAGCTTAGAACTAGCCGGCGAGACCCAGTACTTC. This encodes CASSLELAGETQYF. The J gene is TRBJ2-5, the V gene TRBV7-9; maybe TRBD2 (6 bases). V lost 1 base to trimming and J lost 5 bases, with 11 bases between them. The CDR3 spans 14 residues. From germline, CDR1 is SEHNR and CDR2 FQNEAQ (reference sequence).

This clonotype was picked up a small number of times. The V call is TRBV4-1, the J call TRBJ2-7; 8 nucleotides align to TRBD2. The junction had 10 bases not matched to a gene; V was cut back by 1 base and J by 5 bases. Germline V gene sequence: CDR1 MGHRA, CDR2 YSYEKL. This CDR3 region has 16 residues. DNA for the CDR3: TGCGCCAGCAGCCAAGCGTCTAGCGGGCCCTTCCACGAGCAGTACTTC. Translated: CASSQASSGPFHEQYF.

The CDR3 DNA follows: TGTGCCAGCAGTTACTCTAGGATTATTAATGAGCAGTTCTTC. It is translated as CASSYSRIINEQFF. This chain links TRBV6-2 or TRBV6-3 with TRBJ2-1, with D hard to call. V was shortened by 0 bases and J by 7 bases, with 10 bases between the two germline ends. The CDR3 is 14 amino acids. Germline loops: CDR1 MNHEY, CDR2 SVGEGT.